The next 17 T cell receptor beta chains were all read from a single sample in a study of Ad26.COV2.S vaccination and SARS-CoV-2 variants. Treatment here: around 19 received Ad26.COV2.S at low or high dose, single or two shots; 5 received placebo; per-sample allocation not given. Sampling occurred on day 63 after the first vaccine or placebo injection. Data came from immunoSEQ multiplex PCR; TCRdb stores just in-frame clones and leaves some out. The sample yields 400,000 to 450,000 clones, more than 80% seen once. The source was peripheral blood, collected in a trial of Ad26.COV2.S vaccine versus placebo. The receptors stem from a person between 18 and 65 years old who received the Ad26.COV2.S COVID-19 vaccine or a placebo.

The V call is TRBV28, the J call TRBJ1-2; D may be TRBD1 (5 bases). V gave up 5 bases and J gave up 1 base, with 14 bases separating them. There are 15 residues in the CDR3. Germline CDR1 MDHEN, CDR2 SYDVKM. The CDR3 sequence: CASSPGTAVNYGYTF. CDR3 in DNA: TGTGCCAGCAGTCCCGGGACGGCAGTTAACTATGGCTACACCTTC.

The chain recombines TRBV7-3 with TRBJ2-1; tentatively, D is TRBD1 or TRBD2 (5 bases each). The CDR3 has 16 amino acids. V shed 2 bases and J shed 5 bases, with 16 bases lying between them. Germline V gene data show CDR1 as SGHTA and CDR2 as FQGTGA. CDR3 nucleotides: TGTGCCAGCAGCTTATTCGGGGCGGAGGCGGACAATGAGCAGTTCTTC. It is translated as CASSLFGAEADNEQFF.

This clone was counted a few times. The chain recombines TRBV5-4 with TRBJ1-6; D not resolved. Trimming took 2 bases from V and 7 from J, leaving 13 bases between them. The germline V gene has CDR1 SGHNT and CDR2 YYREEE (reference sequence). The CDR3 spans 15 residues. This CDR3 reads CASSFEGKGNSPLHF. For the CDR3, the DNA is TGTGCCAGCAGCTTCGAGGGAAAAGGAAATTCACCCCTCCACTTT.

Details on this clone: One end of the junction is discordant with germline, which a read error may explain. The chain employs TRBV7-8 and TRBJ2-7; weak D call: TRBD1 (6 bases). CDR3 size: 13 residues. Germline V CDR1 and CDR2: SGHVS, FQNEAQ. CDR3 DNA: TGTGCCAGCGGCTTAGCAGGGGATTACGAGCAGTACTTC. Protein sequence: CASGLAGDYEQYF. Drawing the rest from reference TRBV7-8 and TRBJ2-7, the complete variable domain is GAGVSQSPRYKVAKRGQDVALRCDPISGHVSLFWYQQALGQGPEFLTYFQNEAQLDKSGLPSDRFFAERPEGSVSTLKIQRTQQEDSAVYLCASGLAGDYEQYFGPGTRLTVT.

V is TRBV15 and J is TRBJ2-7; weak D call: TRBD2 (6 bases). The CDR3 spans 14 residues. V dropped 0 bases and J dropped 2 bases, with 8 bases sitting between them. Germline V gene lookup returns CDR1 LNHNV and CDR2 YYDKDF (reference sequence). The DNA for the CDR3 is TGTGCCACCAGCAGAGATGGGGGGACCTACGAGCAGTACTTC. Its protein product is CATSRDGGTYEQYF. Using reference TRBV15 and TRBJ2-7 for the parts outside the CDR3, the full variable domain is DAMVIQNPRYQVTQFGKPVTLSCSQTLNHNVMYWYQQKSSQAPKLLFHYYDKDFNNEADTPDNFQSRRPNTSFCFLDIRSPGLGDTAMYLCATSRDGGTYEQYFGPGTRLTVT.

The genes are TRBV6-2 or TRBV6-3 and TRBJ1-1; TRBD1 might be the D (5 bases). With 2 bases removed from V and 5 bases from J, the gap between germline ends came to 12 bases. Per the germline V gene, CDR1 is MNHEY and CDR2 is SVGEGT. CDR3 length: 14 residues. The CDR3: CASSYGGVGTEAFF. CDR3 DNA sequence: TGTGCCAGCAGTTACGGGGGAGTCGGGACTGAAGCTTTCTTT.

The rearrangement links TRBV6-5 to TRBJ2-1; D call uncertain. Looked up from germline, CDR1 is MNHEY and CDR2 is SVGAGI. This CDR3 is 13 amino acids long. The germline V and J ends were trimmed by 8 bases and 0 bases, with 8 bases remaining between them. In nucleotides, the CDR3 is TGTGCCAGCCGGCGGAGCTCCTACAATGAGCAGTTCTTC. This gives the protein CASRRSSYNEQFF.

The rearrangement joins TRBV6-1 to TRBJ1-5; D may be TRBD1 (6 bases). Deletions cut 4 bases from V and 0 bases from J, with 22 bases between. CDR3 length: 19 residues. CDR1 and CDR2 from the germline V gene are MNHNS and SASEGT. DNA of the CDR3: TGTGCCAGCAGTGTCCGAGGGGGGGGCAAGGGATATAGCAATCAGCCCCAGCATTTT. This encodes CASSVRGGGKGYSNQPQHF.

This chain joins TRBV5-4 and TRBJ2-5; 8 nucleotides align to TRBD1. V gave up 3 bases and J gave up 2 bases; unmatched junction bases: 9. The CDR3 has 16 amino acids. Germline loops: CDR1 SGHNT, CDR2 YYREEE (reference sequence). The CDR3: CASSSGLGTGQETQYF. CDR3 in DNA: TGTGCCAGCAGCTCGGGTCTCGGGACAGGTCAAGAGACCCAGTACTTC. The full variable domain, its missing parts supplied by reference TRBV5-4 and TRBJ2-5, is ETGVTQSPTHLIKTRGQQVTLRCSSQSGHNTVSWYQQALGQGPQFIFQYYREEENGRGNFPPRFSGLQFPNYSSELNVNALELDDSALYLCASSSGLGTGQETQYFGPGTRLLVL.

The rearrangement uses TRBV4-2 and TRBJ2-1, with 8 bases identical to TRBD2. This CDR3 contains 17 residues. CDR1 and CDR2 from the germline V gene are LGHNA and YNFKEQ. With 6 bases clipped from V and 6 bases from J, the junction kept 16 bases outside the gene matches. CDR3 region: CASSYVAGMGEGNEQFF. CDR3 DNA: TGTGCCAGCAGTTACGTAGCGGGGATGGGGGAAGGCAATGAGCAGTTCTTC.

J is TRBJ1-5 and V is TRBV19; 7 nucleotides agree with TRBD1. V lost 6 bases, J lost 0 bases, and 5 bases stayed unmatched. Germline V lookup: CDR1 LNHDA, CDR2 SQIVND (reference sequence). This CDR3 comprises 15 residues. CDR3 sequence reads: CASSRTGRSNQPQHF. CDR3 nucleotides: TGTGCCAGTAGCCGGACAGGTCGTAGCAATCAGCCCCAGCATTTT.

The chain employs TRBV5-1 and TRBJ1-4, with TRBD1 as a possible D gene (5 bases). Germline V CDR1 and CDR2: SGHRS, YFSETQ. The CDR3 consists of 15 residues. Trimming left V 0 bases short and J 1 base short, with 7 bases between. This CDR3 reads CASSLVGGTNEKLFF. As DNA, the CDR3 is TGCGCCAGCAGCTTGGTTGGGGGAACTAATGAAAAACTGTTTTTT.

CDR3 residues: CATSDSNSNQPQHF. CDR3 nucleotide sequence: TGTGCCACCAGTGATTCCAATAGCAATCAGCCCCAGCATTTT. This chain links TRBV24-1 with TRBJ1-5, with D unresolved. V was cut by 2 bases and J by 0 bases, with 4 bases left in between. From germline, CDR1 is KGHDR and CDR2 SFDVKD. The CDR3 is 14 amino acids.

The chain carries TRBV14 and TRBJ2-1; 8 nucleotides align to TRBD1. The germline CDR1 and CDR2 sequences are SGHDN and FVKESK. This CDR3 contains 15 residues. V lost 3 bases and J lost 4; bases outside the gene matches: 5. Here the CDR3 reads CASSQRTGLYNEQFF. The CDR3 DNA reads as TGTGCCAGCAGCCAGAGGACAGGGTTGTACAATGAGCAGTTCTTC.

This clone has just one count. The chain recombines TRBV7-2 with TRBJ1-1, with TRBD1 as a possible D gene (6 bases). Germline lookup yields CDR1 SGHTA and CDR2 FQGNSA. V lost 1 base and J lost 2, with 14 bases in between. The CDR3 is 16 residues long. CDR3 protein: CASSLGRGQGNTEAFF. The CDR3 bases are TGTGCCAGCAGCTTAGGCAGGGGTCAGGGAAACACTGAAGCTTTCTTT.

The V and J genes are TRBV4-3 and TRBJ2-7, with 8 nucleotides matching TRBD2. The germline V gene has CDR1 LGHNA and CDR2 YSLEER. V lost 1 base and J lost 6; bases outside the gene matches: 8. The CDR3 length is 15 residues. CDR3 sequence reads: CASSQGAAGGGEQYF. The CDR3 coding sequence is TGCGCCAGCAGCCAAGGGGCGGCGGGAGGCGGCGAGCAGTACTTC.

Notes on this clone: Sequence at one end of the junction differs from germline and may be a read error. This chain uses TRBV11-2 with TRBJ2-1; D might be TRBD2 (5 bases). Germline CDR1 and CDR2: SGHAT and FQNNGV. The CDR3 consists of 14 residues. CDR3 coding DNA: TGTGCCAGCAGTTGGACTGTCTCCAACAATGAGCAGTTCTTC. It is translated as CASSWTVSNNEQFF.